This TCR beta chain was captured in a study of blood T cell repertoires in COVID-19. For the study at large: The United States, Italy and Spain were the sources of the acute and convalescent COVID-19 samples. T cells, B-cell-depleted T cells, or PBMCs provided the cDNA or gDNA that served as material.

As originally analysed: Amplification of reference gene primers provided the estimated nucleated cell counts. Sequencing used immunoSEQ multiplex PCR; TCRdb keeps in-frame clones, though not all of them. V, J and clone size were drawn from that table, and D and trimming were deduced from the DNA. The profile shows more than 35,000 clones, approximately 90% of them singletons. Germline V gene sequence: CDR1 SGHAT, CDR2 FQNNGV. The CDR3 runs 15 residues. The junction had 5 bases not matched to a gene; V was cut back by 5 bases and J by 0 bases. This clonotype was sampled from a human donor in a cohort sampled during active COVID-19. The source material was peripheral blood. This chain connects TRBV11-2 to TRBJ2-3; the match to TRBD1 covers 7 bases. This chain's CDR3 is CASSLSDRSTDTQYF. CDR3 bases: TGTGCCAGCAGCCTATCGGACAGGAGCACAGATACGCAGTATTTT.